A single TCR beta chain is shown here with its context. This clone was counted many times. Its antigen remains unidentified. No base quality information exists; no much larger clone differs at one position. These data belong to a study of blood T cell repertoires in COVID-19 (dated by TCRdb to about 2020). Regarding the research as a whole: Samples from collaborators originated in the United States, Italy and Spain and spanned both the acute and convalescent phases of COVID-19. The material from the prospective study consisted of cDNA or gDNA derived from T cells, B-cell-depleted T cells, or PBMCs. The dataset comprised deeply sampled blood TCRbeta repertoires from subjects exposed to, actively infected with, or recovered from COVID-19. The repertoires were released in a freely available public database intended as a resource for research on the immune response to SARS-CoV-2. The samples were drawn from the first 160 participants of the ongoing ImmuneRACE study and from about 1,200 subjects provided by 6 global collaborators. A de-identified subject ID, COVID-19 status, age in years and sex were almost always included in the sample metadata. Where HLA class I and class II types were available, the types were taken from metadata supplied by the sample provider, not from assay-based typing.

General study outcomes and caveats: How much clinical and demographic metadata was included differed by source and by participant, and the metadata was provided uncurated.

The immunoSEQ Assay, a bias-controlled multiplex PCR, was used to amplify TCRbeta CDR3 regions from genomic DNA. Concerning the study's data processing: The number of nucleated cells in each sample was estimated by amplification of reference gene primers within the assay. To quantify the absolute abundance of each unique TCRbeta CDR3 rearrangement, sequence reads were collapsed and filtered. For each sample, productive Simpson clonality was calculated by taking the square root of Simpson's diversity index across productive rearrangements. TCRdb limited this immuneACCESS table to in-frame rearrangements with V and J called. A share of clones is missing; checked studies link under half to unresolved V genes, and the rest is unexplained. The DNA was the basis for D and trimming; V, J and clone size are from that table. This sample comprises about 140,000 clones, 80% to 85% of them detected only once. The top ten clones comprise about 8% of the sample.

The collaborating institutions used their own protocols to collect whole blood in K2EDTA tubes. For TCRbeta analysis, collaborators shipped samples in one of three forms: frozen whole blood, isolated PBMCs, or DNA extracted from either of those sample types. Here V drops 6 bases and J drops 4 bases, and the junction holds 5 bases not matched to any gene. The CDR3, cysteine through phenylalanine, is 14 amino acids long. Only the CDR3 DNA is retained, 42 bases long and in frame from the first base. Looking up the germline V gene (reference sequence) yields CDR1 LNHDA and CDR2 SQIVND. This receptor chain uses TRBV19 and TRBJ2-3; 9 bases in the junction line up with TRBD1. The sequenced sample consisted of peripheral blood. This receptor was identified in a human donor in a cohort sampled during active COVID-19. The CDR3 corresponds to CASSRQGVPDTQYF. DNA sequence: TGTGCCAGTAGCAGACAGGGGGTACCAGATACGCAGTATTTT.